These 31 T cell receptor beta chains were all obtained from the same sample, sequenced in a study of blood T cell repertoires in COVID-19. Measured with immunoSEQ multiplex PCR; TCRdb has only the in-frame clones, and not every one. The sample carries some 120,000 clones, around nine tenths recorded once. Input material: peripheral blood. The receptors come from a man in his fifties or sixties with active COVID-19.

The V and J genes are TRBV3-1 (or the pseudogene TRBV3-2) and TRBJ2-3, with unresolved D. This CDR3 is 14 amino acids long. Trimming removed 2 bases from V and 8 bases from J, with 14 bases in between. Germline values: CDR1 LGHDT, CDR2 YNNKEL (reference sequence). The CDR3, as DNA: TGTGCCAGCAGCCAATTTTCGAGTTCGAGTACGCAGTATTTT. Its translation: CASSQFSSSSTQYF.

The chain combines TRBV3-1 (or the pseudogene TRBV3-2) with TRBJ1-1, with D hard to call. V lost 3 bases and J 4 bases, leaving 12 bases between the germline ends. Germline lookup yields CDR1 LGHDT and CDR2 YNNKEL (reference sequence). This CDR3 has 14 amino acids. The CDR3 nucleotides are TGTGCCAGCAGCCAGCGGAGGCAGCCCACTGAAGCTTTCTTT. Its translation: CASSQRRQPTEAFF.

This clone was seen more than once but under ten times. This chain links TRBV14 with TRBJ2-7; 7 bases are shared with TRBD1. The V gene's germline CDR1 is SGHDN and CDR2 FVKESK. CDR3 length: 17 residues. Trimming removed 3 bases from V and 3 bases from J; junction bases left unmatched: 14. CDR3 protein: CASSQNAYRGKGYEQYF. The CDR3 nucleotides read TGTGCCAGCAGCCAGAATGCCTACAGGGGAAAAGGCTACGAGCAGTACTTC.

V gene TRBV6-5 combines with J gene TRBJ1-1; weak D call: TRBD1 (6 bases). CDR3 length: 13 residues. The ends were cut back, 6 bases at V and 4 bases at J, with 12 bases in the middle. Germline V gene sequence: CDR1 MNHEY, CDR2 SVGAGI. The CDR3 reads CASRRGGSTEAFF. The CDR3 region has the DNA TGTGCCAGCAGGCGGGGGGGCAGCACTGAAGCTTTCTTT.

This rearrangement joins TRBV12-3 or TRBV12-4 to TRBJ1-2; TRBD1 agrees at 7 bases. The CDR3 sequence is 13 residues long. Trimming at V came to 7 bases and at J to 6 bases, leaving 8 bases not matched to a gene. The CDR3 DNA follows: TGTGCCAGCAACAGGGGTTCGAATGATGGCTACACCTTC. This codes for CASNRGSNDGYTF.

In this sample, this clone turned up a few times. The chain joins TRBV11-3 to TRBJ1-3; D remains unclear. V lost 5 bases and J 8 bases, leaving 16 bases between the germline ends. Germline-derived CDR1 and CDR2 are SGHNT and YENEEA. The CDR3 consists of 14 residues. CDR3 bases: TGTGCCAGCAGCCCCGGGAATTGGCTCGACACCATATATTTT. Protein sequence: CASSPGNWLDTIYF.

V gene TRBV5-1 combines with J gene TRBJ2-2; D ambiguous. The ends were cut back, 2 bases at V and 2 bases at J, with 7 bases in the middle. This CDR3 comprises 14 residues. Germline CDR1 SGHRS, CDR2 YFSETQ. CDR3 sequence: CASSFGDNTGELFF. DNA for the CDR3: TGCGCCAGCAGCTTTGGAGATAACACCGGGGAGCTGTTTTTT.

V is TRBV11-3 and J is TRBJ2-3; perhaps TRBD1 as D (5 bases). Germline CDR1 is SGHNT and CDR2 is YENEEA. The CDR3 spans 15 residues. V lost 5 bases and J lost 0, with 12 bases in between. This CDR3 reads CASSPRQPSTDTQYF. The CDR3 DNA reads TGTGCCAGCAGCCCTCGACAGCCTAGCACAGATACGCAGTATTTT.

The table lists this clone with a count of one. The chain employs TRBV4-2 and TRBJ1-5, with 9 bases fitting TRBD1. Germline V gene data show CDR1 as LGHNA and CDR2 as YNFKEQ. This CDR3 region has 15 residues. J was trimmed by 6 bases and V by 1 base; bases with no gene match: 4. The CDR3 is CASSQVWDRVQPQHF. CDR3 DNA: TGTGCCAGCAGCCAAGTTTGGGACAGGGTTCAGCCCCAGCATTTT.

The genes are TRBV15 and TRBJ2-3; D gene ambiguous. This CDR3 has 15 residues. The germline V gene has CDR1 LNHNV and CDR2 YYDKDF (reference sequence). Trimming shortened V by 3 bases and J by 2 bases, and 12 bases separated the two germline ends. DNA for the CDR3: TGTGCCACCAGCAGGGATGGTCAGGCCACAGATACGCAGTATTTT. Translation: CATSRDGQATDTQYF.

V gene TRBV18 combines with J gene TRBJ2-5; 8 bases map to TRBD1. CDR1 KGHSH and CDR2 LQKENI come from the germline V gene. The CDR3 runs 13 residues. V shed 2 bases, J shed 5 bases, and the junction held 1 base outside the gene matches. The CDR3 sequence is CASSPNRGETQYF. The CDR3 DNA is TGTGCCAGCTCACCAAACAGGGGGGAGACCCAGTACTTC.

In this sample, this clone turned up once. CDR3 sequence reads: CAIHSTTDRGNTGELFF. The CDR3 DNA follows: TGTGCCATCCATTCAACTACTGACAGGGGAAACACCGGGGAGCTGTTTTTT. The chain combines TRBV6-4 with TRBJ2-2; 8 nucleotides align to TRBD1. CDR3 size: 17 residues. Losses at the gene ends were 10 bases for V and 2 bases for J; bases not matched to a gene: 15. Germline V gene lookup returns CDR1 MRHNA and CDR2 SNTAGT.

This clone was seen only once. The chain is built from TRBV27 and TRBJ1-1; D uncertain. From germline, CDR1 is MNHEY and CDR2 SMNVEV (reference sequence). The CDR3 length is 13 residues. V lost 3 bases, J lost 4 bases, and 9 bases lay in between. The CDR3: CASSFTAGTEAFF. The CDR3, as DNA: TGTGCCAGCAGTTTCACAGCCGGCACTGAAGCTTTCTTT.

The gene calls are TRBV7-8 and TRBJ2-7, with 7 positions matching TRBD2. Germline CDR1 reads SGHVS; CDR2 reads FQNEAQ. J gave up 3 bases and V 2 bases, and 4 bases lay outside the gene matches. The CDR3 is made up of 14 amino acids. CDR3 amino acids: CASSLRQRDYEQYV. The CDR3 DNA is TGTGCCAGCAGCTTACGACAGCGGGACTACGAGCAGTACGTC.

The sample holds one count of this clone. The CDR3, as DNA: TGCGCCAGCAGCCCGGGACAGGGACCCTCCTACGAGCAGTACTTC. It translates to CASSPGQGPSYEQYF. The chain employs TRBV4-1 and TRBJ2-7; 9 bases are shared with TRBD1. Germline lookup yields CDR1 MGHRA and CDR2 YSYEKL. The CDR3 has 15 residues. V trimming: 4 bases; J trimming: 0 bases; junction bases outside the gene matches: 4.

V and J are TRBV19 and TRBJ2-2, with 13 bases fitting TRBD2. With V trimmed by 4 bases and J by 2 bases, 4 bases remained unmatched. Germline CDR1 LNHDA, CDR2 SQIVND (reference sequence). The CDR3 consists of 17 residues. Written as DNA, the CDR3 is TGTGCCAGTAGTAGTACTAGCGGGAGGGCTAACACCGGGGAGCTGTTTTTT. This translates into CASSSTSGRANTGELFF. The full variable domain, its missing parts supplied by reference TRBV19 and TRBJ2-2, is DGGITQSPKYLFRKEGQNVTLSCEQNLNHDAMYWYRQDPGQGLRLIYYSQIVNDFQKGDIAEGYSVSREKKESFPLTVTSAQKNPTAFYLCASSSTSGRANTGELFFGEGSRLTVL.

This chain uses TRBV19 with TRBJ2-7; tentatively, D is TRBD2 (6 bases). Trimming removed 1 base from V and 3 bases from J, with 7 bases in between. The V gene's germline CDR1 is LNHDA and CDR2 SQIVND (reference sequence). There are 13 residues in the CDR3. The CDR3 nucleotides read TGTGCCAGTAGTATAGGAGCGGGCTACGAGCAGTACGTC. Its translation is CASSIGAGYEQYV.

This chain joins TRBV6-5 and TRBJ1-2; D might be TRBD1 (5 bases). The germline gives CDR1 MNHEY, CDR2 SVGAGI. V lost 4 bases and J lost 4, with 10 bases in between. The CDR3 covers 13 residues. CDR3 region: CASSSAGGYGYTF. In DNA form, the CDR3 reads TGTGCCAGCAGTTCCGCGGGGGGCTATGGCTACACCTTC.

The sample holds one count of this clone. J is TRBJ1-1 and V is TRBV5-1; D is undetermined. The V end was cut by 0 bases, the J end by 5 bases, with 14 bases between. The CDR3 contains 15 residues. Per the germline V gene, CDR1 is SGHRS and CDR2 is YFSETQ. CDR3 bases: TGCGCCAGCAGCTTGGATTCGCACCCGGGAACTGAAGCTTTCTTT. Its translation is CASSLDSHPGTEAFF.

The V gene is TRBV7-9, the J gene TRBJ1-3, with no clear D. Germline CDR1 and CDR2: SEHNR and FQNEAQ (reference sequence). The CDR3 is 14 amino acids. Trimming pared 2 bases from V and 0 bases from J, leaving 5 bases between. DNA for the CDR3: TGTGCCAGCAGCTTATCTATCTCTGGAAACACCATATATTTT. Its protein is CASSLSISGNTIYF.

The chain couples TRBV18 to TRBJ1-1; the D gene is possibly TRBD1 (5 bases). Germline values: CDR1 KGHSH, CDR2 LQKENI. This CDR3 has 15 residues. V lost 3 bases, J lost 0 bases, and 11 bases lay in between. The CDR3 DNA reads TGTGCCAGCTCACCTACTATGGACATGAACACTGAAGCTTTCTTT. The encoded protein is CASSPTMDMNTEAFF.

This chain uses TRBV6-5 with TRBJ1-2; a possible D gene is TRBD1 (6 bases). Germline CDR1 MNHEY, CDR2 SVGAGI. Trimming removed 6 bases from V and 0 bases from J, with 11 bases in between. This CDR3 is 14 amino acids long. In DNA, the CDR3 is TGTGCCAGCAGAAAGACAGGTACTAACTATGGCTACACCTTC. It codes for CASRKTGTNYGYTF.

The sample holds one count of this clone. The V and J genes are TRBV6-2 or TRBV6-3 and TRBJ1-1; 8 bases align to TRBD1. Trimming removed 2 bases from V and 2 bases from J; junction bases left unmatched: 1. CDR1 is MNHEY, CDR2 SVGEGT, per germline. CDR3 size: 14 residues. The CDR3 DNA reads TGTGCCAGCAGTTACGGACAGGGCAACACTGAAGCTTTCTTT. Its translation: CASSYGQGNTEAFF.

This chain links TRBV9 with TRBJ1-6; D gene unclear. Germline V gene data show CDR1 as SGDLS and CDR2 as YYNGEE. The CDR3 runs 14 residues. The V end was cut by 4 bases, the J end by 10 bases, with 15 bases between. CDR3 nucleotide sequence: TGTGCCAGCAGCAAAGAGGGAGTGGAATCACCCCTCCACTTT. It codes for CASSKEGVESPLHF.

The chain is built from TRBV7-2 and TRBJ2-3; D call uncertain. V lost 0 bases to trimming and J lost 6 bases, with 4 bases between them. Per germline, CDR1 SGHTA and CDR2 FQGNSA. The CDR3 sequence is 12 residues long. The CDR3 bases are TGTGCCAGCAGCTTAGCCCGGGATACGCAGTATTTT. It codes for CASSLARDTQYF.

This clone occurred once. The chain recombines TRBV21-1 with TRBJ1-3; the table names TRBD1, a call not compared with the DNA. TRBV21-1 is a listed pseudogene. This CDR3 has 15 amino acids. The CDR3 sequence: CASSKPDRVGNTIYF. The CDR3 region has the DNA TGTGCCAGCAGCAAACCCGACAGGGTCGGAAACACCATATATTTT.

The genes are TRBV5-1 and TRBJ1-1; a weak D match, TRBD1 (6 bases). Trimming left V 2 bases short and J 8 bases short, with 13 bases between. The CDR3 contains 13 residues. From germline, CDR1 is SGHRS and CDR2 YFSETQ. This CDR3 is CASSFQGRDEAFF. Here the CDR3 DNA reads TGCGCCAGCAGCTTCCAGGGGCGTGACGAAGCTTTCTTT.

This sequence joins TRBV24-1 and TRBJ2-5; 7 bases agree with TRBD1. V gave up 5 bases and J gave up 4 bases; unmatched junction bases: 6. The germline CDR1 and CDR2 sequences are KGHDR and SFDVKD. The CDR3 extends over 14 amino acids. In DNA form, the CDR3 reads TGTGCCACCAGTGCGCGGACAGGCCGAGAGACCCAGTACTTC. Amino acids: CATSARTGRETQYF.

This clone was detected only once. The J gene is TRBJ2-7, the V gene TRBV5-1; a possible D gene is TRBD1 (6 bases). The germline V gene encodes CDR1 SGHRS and CDR2 YFSETQ. This CDR3 is built from 16 residues. The ends were cut back, 0 bases at V and 0 bases at J, with 13 bases in the middle. The CDR3 sequence: CASSLGGRVSSYEQYF. DNA for the CDR3: TGCGCCAGCAGCTTGGGGGGGCGCGTAAGCTCCTACGAGCAGTACTTC.

V usage is TRBV7-7 and J usage is TRBJ2-1; D is unclear. Germline V gene data show CDR1 as SSHAT and CDR2 as FNYEAQ (reference sequence). The CDR3 sequence is 15 residues long. The V end lost 1 base, the J end lost 5 bases, and 12 bases lay between the germline ends. The CDR3 here is CASSLDSSHHNEQFF. DNA for the CDR3: TGTGCCAGCAGCTTAGACAGTTCACACCACAATGAGCAGTTCTTC.

The count of this clone is one. The V and J genes are TRBV5-4 and TRBJ1-2, with D tentatively TRBD1 (5 bases). Trimming shortened V by 0 bases and J by 4 bases, and 7 bases separated the two germline ends. The CDR3 covers 13 residues. Germline values: CDR1 SGHNT, CDR2 YYREEE (reference sequence). The CDR3 DNA is TGTGCCAGCAGCTTGGACAGGTCCTATGGCTACACCTTC. Translated: CASSLDRSYGYTF. Full variable domain (remainder filled in from reference TRBV5-4 and TRBJ1-2): ETGVTQSPTHLIKTRGQQVTLRCSSQSGHNTVSWYQQALGQGPQFIFQYYREEENGRGNFPPRFSGLQFPNYSSELNVNALELDDSALYLCASSLDRSYGYTFGSGTRLTVV.